These 22 T cell receptor beta chains were sequenced from one sample in a study of CXCR3-negative and CXCR3-positive naive CD8 T cells. Study outcomes and limitations: Hydrophobicity of TRB CDR3s was greater in CXCR3-positive naive cells than in CXCR3-negative naive cells.

UMI-labeled 5' RACE TRB cDNA libraries were prepared from the cells. TCRdb processed the 5' RACE reads again and assigns one entry to each CDR3 protein, with no DNA. The sample totals 150,000 to 160,000 distinct CDR3 sequences. These TCRs are of unknown antigen specificity. Sequencing input: naive CXCR3+ CD8+ T cells from blood. Subset described: CD45RO-CCR7+CD27+CD95- naive CD8+ T cells expressing CXCR3 (TNR3+). These receptors were taken from a human donor in good health. Some clones in this sample may be carry-over from other donors' samples.

This chain links TRBV7-2 with TRBJ2-3; TCRdb's assignment of TRBD1 cannot be checked, as there is no DNA. This CDR3 region has 16 residues. Germline V lookup: CDR1 SGHTA, CDR2 FQGNSA. CDR3 amino acids: CASSTDRGTFTDTQYF. The entire variable domain, with the rest obtained from reference TRBV7-2 and TRBJ2-3, is as follows: GAGVSQSPSNKVTEKGKDVELRCDPISGHTALYWYRQSLGQGLEFLIYFQGNSAPDKSGLPSDRFSAERTGGSVSTLTIQRTQQEDSAVYLCASSTDRGTFTDTQYFGPGTRLTVL.

The rearrangement links TRBV9 to TRBJ2-3; the D call from TCRdb, TRBD1, cannot be confirmed without DNA. Per germline, CDR1 SGDLS and CDR2 YYNGEE. There are 16 residues in the CDR3. The CDR3 protein is CASSARAGDGTDTQYF.

The chain is built from TRBV7-9 and TRBJ2-7; TCRdb returns TRBD1, unconfirmable since there is no DNA. The CDR3 contains 12 residues. Germline CDR1 and CDR2: SEHNR and FQNEAQ (reference sequence). This chain's CDR3 is CASSFGHDEQYF.

This chain joins TRBV5-4 and TRBJ1-6; TCRdb indicates TRBD1, and absent DNA this call remains unverified. In germline, CDR1 is SGHNT, CDR2 YYREEE (reference sequence). This CDR3 region has 18 residues. CDR3 protein: CASSLIGQGSSYNSPLHF.

The chain couples TRBV13 to TRBJ2-2; the D call from TCRdb, TRBD2, cannot be confirmed without DNA. The germline V gene has CDR1 PRHDT and CDR2 FYEKMQ (reference sequence). There are 16 residues in the CDR3. The CDR3 loop is CASSLGLAGAGGELFF.

CDR3 in amino acids: CSARDNRQMNTEAFF. The chain links TRBV20-1 to TRBJ1-1; as DNA is missing, the TRBD1 call by TCRdb cannot be tested. Germline values: CDR1 DFQATT, CDR2 SNEGSKA (reference sequence). This CDR3 is 15 amino acids long.

This sequence joins TRBV24-1 and TRBJ1-2; the D call from TCRdb, TRBD1, cannot be confirmed without DNA. Germline loops: CDR1 KGHDR, CDR2 SFDVKD. The CDR3 is 12 residues long. The CDR3 is CATADREHGYTF.

This chain links TRBV5-4 with TRBJ2-7; TCRdb lists TRBD2, though no DNA is available to test this call. The germline V gene has CDR1 SGHNT and CDR2 YYREEE (reference sequence). The CDR3 covers 14 residues. This chain's CDR3 is CASSLGLAKYEQYF.

The chain carries TRBV7-3 and TRBJ2-7; with no DNA, the TCRdb D assignment of TRBD1 cannot be verified. Germline V lookup: CDR1 SGHTA, CDR2 FQGTGA. CDR3 length: 15 amino acids. The CDR3 spells CASRFGAGESYEQYF.

This rearrangement joins TRBV10-3 to TRBJ1-3. The CDR3 has 11 residues. CDR1 and CDR2 (germline): ENHRY, SYGVKD. CDR3 in amino acids: CAISDPNTIYF.

The rearrangement uses TRBV5-5 and TRBJ2-3; the TRBD1 assignment by TCRdb is unverifiable without DNA. The V gene's germline CDR1 is SGHKS and CDR2 YYEKEE (reference sequence). The CDR3 spans 14 residues. This CDR3 reads CASSLGWGADTQYF.

The rearrangement joins TRBV19 to TRBJ1-5. Germline CDR1 is LNHDA and CDR2 is SQIVND (reference sequence). The CDR3 extends over 15 amino acids. The CDR3 is CASSIVSSGNQPQHF.

The gene calls are TRBV5-1 and TRBJ1-5; the D gene TCRdb calls, TRBD1, cannot be checked with no DNA. CDR3 size: 14 residues. Germline CDR1 and CDR2: SGHRS and YFSETQ. This chain's CDR3 is CASSEGVGNQPQHF.

V usage is TRBV7-8 and J usage is TRBJ1-2. Looked up from germline, CDR1 is SGHVS and CDR2 is FQNEAQ. This CDR3 has 14 amino acids. CDR3 in amino acids: CASSTGPSNYGYTF.

V usage is TRBV27 and J usage is TRBJ2-3; TCRdb lists TRBD2, though no DNA is available to test this call. Germline V gene lookup returns CDR1 MNHEY and CDR2 SMNVEV (reference sequence). The CDR3 consists of 15 residues. CDR3 protein: CASRDTSGSTDTQYF.

The chain has TRBV29-1 and TRBJ1-2; TCRdb returns TRBD1, unconfirmable since there is no DNA. Germline assignment: CDR1 SQVTM and CDR2 ANQGSEA. This CDR3 region has 13 residues. The CDR3 spells CSVDKGGTYGYTF. The full variable domain, with the rest looked up from reference TRBV29-1 and TRBJ1-2, is SAVISQKPSRDICQRGTSLTIQCQVDSQVTMMFWYRQQPGQSLTLIATANQGSEATYESGFVIDKFPISRPNLTFSTLTVSNMSPEDSSIYLCSVDKGGTYGYTFGSGTRLTVV.

The rearrangement joins TRBV21-1 to TRBJ2-1; TCRdb proposes TRBD2, but this gene call is untestable without DNA. TRBV21-1 is assigned pseudogene status. The CDR3 length is 17 residues. The CDR3 spells CASSSPTSGRTDNEQFF.

V gene TRBV28 combines with J gene TRBJ2-2; the D gene TCRdb calls, TRBD2, cannot be checked with no DNA. Germline V gene sequence: CDR1 MDHEN, CDR2 SYDVKM. CDR3 length equals 15 residues. CDR3 sequence reads: CAISGREWYTGELFF.

This chain joins TRBV4-2 and TRBJ2-1; TCRdb lists TRBD2, though no DNA is available to test this call. Germline CDR1 is LGHNA and CDR2 is YNFKEQ. The CDR3 length is 14 residues. The CDR3 spells CASSGDSSYNEQFF.

The rearrangement uses TRBV7-2 and TRBJ2-3; as DNA is missing, the TRBD2 call by TCRdb cannot be tested. The CDR3 covers 16 residues. Germline V lookup: CDR1 SGHTA, CDR2 FQGNSA. The CDR3 sequence: CASSLISGRASDTQYF.

The rearrangement links TRBV20-1 to TRBJ2-7; absent DNA, TCRdb's TRBD2 call cannot be checked. The CDR3 contains 17 residues. Germline CDR1 reads DFQATT; CDR2 reads SNEGSKA (reference sequence). This CDR3 is CSAREAPDSWDAYEQYF.

The V call is TRBV28, the J call TRBJ1-5; as DNA is missing, the TRBD1 call by TCRdb cannot be tested. From germline, CDR1 is MDHEN and CDR2 SYDVKM. The CDR3 consists of 14 residues. This chain's CDR3 is CVSSLGTGNQPQHF.